These 10 T cell receptor beta chains were sequenced from one sample in a study of cytomegalovirus exposure and HLA in healthy donors. Primers: 60 Vbeta forward and 13 Jbeta reverse. Using immunoSEQ multiplex PCR, the repertoire was profiled, and TCRdb retains in-frame clones only, with some absent. The repertoire has some 130,000 clones, approximately 80% of them found once; the top ten carry 4.2%. The material sequenced was PBMCs. The receptors come from a male donor in good health and CMV-seropositive.

This clone was found once. The gene calls are TRBV7-9 and TRBJ2-5; 8 bases fit TRBD1. Germline-derived CDR1 and CDR2 are SEHNR and FQNEAQ (reference sequence). V lost 5 bases to trimming and J lost 2 bases; unmatched junction nucleotides: 7. This CDR3 has 15 amino acids. The CDR3 loop reads CASSLTGGIQETQYF. The DNA for the CDR3 is TGTGCCAGCAGCCTCACAGGGGGAATACAAGAGACCCAGTACTTC. The whole variable domain, filled in from reference TRBV7-9 and TRBJ2-5, reads DTGVSQNPRHKITKRGQNVTFRCDPISEHNRLYWYRQTLGQGPEFLTYFQNEAQLEKSRLLSDRFSAERPKGSFSTLEIQRTEQGDSAMYLCASSLTGGIQETQYFGPGTRLLVL.

The chain recombines TRBV6-5 with TRBJ1-4; D remains ambiguous. CDR1 is MNHEY, CDR2 SVGAGI, per germline. This CDR3 has 15 amino acids. Deletions cut 2 bases from V and 6 bases from J, with 13 bases between. The CDR3 region has the DNA TGTGCCAGCAGTTACGGACTTGATCCCTATGAAAAACTGTTTTTT. Translating gives CASSYGLDPYEKLFF.

The CDR3 nucleotides are TGTGCCAGCAGCTCGGGACAGACCAATTCACCCCTCCACTTT. This gives the protein CASSSGQTNSPLHF. The V call is TRBV5-6, the J call TRBJ1-6; 7 nucleotides align to TRBD1. Per germline, CDR1 SGHDT and CDR2 YYEEEE. The trim removed 3 bases at V and 7 bases at J, leaving 4 bases unmatched. The CDR3 length is 14 residues.

There are a few counts of this clone. The chain couples TRBV4-1 to TRBJ1-4; D is possibly TRBD1 (5 bases). The V gene lost 4 bases and the J gene lost 0 bases, with 18 bases spanning the gap. The CDR3 runs 18 residues. Germline-derived CDR1 and CDR2 are MGHRA and YSYEKL. CDR3 residues: CASSLLRPGRATNEKLFF. In DNA, the CDR3 is TGCGCCAGCAGCCTTCTTAGACCAGGGAGGGCAACTAATGAAAAACTGTTTTTT.

V gene TRBV7-9 combines with J gene TRBJ2-5, with no clear D. CDR3 length: 11 residues. Trimming took 2 bases from V and 5 from J, leaving 3 bases between them. Per germline, CDR1 SEHNR and CDR2 FQNEAQ (reference sequence). The CDR3, as DNA: TGTGCCAGCAGCTTACTTGAGACCCAGTACTTC. This codes for CASSLLETQYF.

CDR3 coding DNA: TGCGCCAGCAGGAGTTGGCGGGGCGACGATACGCAGTATTTT. Amino acids: CASRSWRGDDTQYF. V gene TRBV5-1 combines with J gene TRBJ2-3, with D perhaps matching TRBD2 (6 bases). Germline V gives CDR1 SGHRS, CDR2 YFSETQ. V lost 5 bases and J 6 bases, leaving 16 bases between the germline ends. The CDR3 extends over 14 amino acids.

The chain links TRBV27 to TRBJ1-3, with no clear D. Trimming removed 5 bases from V and 0 bases from J, with 11 bases in between. This CDR3 region has 15 residues. From germline, CDR1 is MNHEY and CDR2 SMNVEV (reference sequence). CDR3 sequence reads: CASSPRLYSGNTIYF. Here the CDR3 DNA reads TGTGCCAGCAGTCCCCGACTGTACTCTGGAAACACCATATATTTT.

The chain recombines TRBV28 with TRBJ2-6; TRBD1 agrees at 8 bases. The J segment lost 0 bases and the V segment lost 8 bases, leaving 6 bases of the junction unmatched. Germline lookup yields CDR1 MDHEN and CDR2 SYDVKM. CDR3 length: 16 residues. The CDR3 DNA sequence: TGTGCCAGCCGGGACAGGTCCCTCTCTGGGGCCAACGTCCTGACTTTC. Residues: CASRDRSLSGANVLTF.

The J gene is TRBJ1-6, the V gene TRBV7-8; D is possibly TRBD1 (6 bases). V lost 5 bases and J 7 bases, leaving 12 bases between the germline ends. There are 14 residues in the CDR3. CDR1 and CDR2 (germline): SGHVS, FQNEAQ. CDR3 coding DNA: TGTGCCAGCAGCCTCTTAACAGGGAATTCACCCCTCCACTTT. This encodes CASSLLTGNSPLHF.

V gene TRBV11-2 combines with J gene TRBJ2-7, with D unresolved. Per the germline V gene, CDR1 is SGHAT and CDR2 is FQNNGV. The CDR3 loop spans 14 amino acids. V was shortened by 5 bases and J by 0 bases, with 11 bases between the two germline ends. Here the CDR3 reads CASSGSGHSYEQYF. As DNA, the CDR3 is TGTGCCAGCAGCGGTAGTGGGCACTCCTACGAGCAGTACTTC.